These 5 T cell receptor beta chains share one sample of origin, sequenced in a study. From the 5' RACE reads, TCRdb called clonotypes with MiXCR, one entry per CDR3 protein. Among about 62,000 distinct CDR3 sequences, 30% were seen once, and the ten largest hold about 2.3%. Source material: tumor-infiltrating naive CD4+ T cells sorted from the breast tumor. Subset specified: naive CD4+ T cells, CD4+CD45RA+CD25-. The receptors shown here come from a female donor with breast cancer.

This clonotype has only a few counts. The chain uses TRBV18 and TRBJ2-5; 7 positions agree with TRBD2. J lost 5 bases, V lost 1 base, and 16 bases had no gene match. Germline assignment: CDR1 KGHSH and CDR2 LQKENI. This CDR3 region has 18 residues. CDR3 sequence reads: CASSPRREPRRVAETQYF. The CDR3 nucleotides read TGTGCCAGCTCACCACGGCGGGAGCCCCGAAGGGTAGCGGAGACCCAGTACTTC.

Ten or more counts support this clonotype. The rearrangement uses TRBV7-6 and TRBJ2-6; D uncertain. Germline CDR1 is SGHVS and CDR2 is FNYEAQ. This CDR3 contains 14 residues. The germline V and J ends were trimmed by 1 base and 4 bases, with 5 bases remaining between them. CDR3 sequence reads: CASSLDTGANVLTF. CDR3 bases: TGTGCCAGCAGCTTAGATACAGGGGCCAACGTCCTGACTTTC.

The sample holds many counts of this clonotype. The chain carries TRBV28 and TRBJ2-5; D uncertain. V dropped 5 bases and J dropped 5 bases, with 12 bases sitting between them. Germline V gene data show CDR1 as MDHEN and CDR2 as SYDVKM. The CDR3 totals 13 residues. In DNA form, the CDR3 reads TGTGCCAGCAGTGGGATGGAGCGTGAGACCCAGTACTTC. Amino acids: CASSGMERETQYF.

The chain is built from TRBV9 and TRBJ1-1; 9 positions match TRBD1. The J segment lost 7 bases and the V segment lost 4 bases, leaving 8 bases of the junction unmatched. CDR1 SGDLS and CDR2 YYNGEE come from the germline V gene. The CDR3 is 14 residues long. CDR3 nucleotides: TGTGCCAGCAGCAGCCGTGACAGGGGGAGTGAAGCTTTCTTT. Its translation: CASSSRDRGSEAFF.

The chain employs TRBV28 and TRBJ1-1, with a weak D call TRBD1 (5 bases). This CDR3 is built from 12 residues. The germline V gene encodes CDR1 MDHEN and CDR2 SYDVKM. The V end lost 4 bases, the J end lost 10 bases, and 13 bases lay between the germline ends. In DNA form, the CDR3 reads TGTGCCAGCAGTTACTACGCGAGGGGAGCTTTCTTT. Amino acids: CASSYYARGAFF. The full variable domain, completed using reference TRBV28 and TRBJ1-1, is DVKVTQSSRYLVKRTGEKVFLECVQDMDHENMFWYRQDPGLGLRLIYFSYDVKMKEKGDIPEGYSVSREKKERFSLILESASTNQTSMYLCASSYYARGAFFGQGTRLTVV.